This is a list of T cell receptor beta chains from one sample in a study of cytomegalovirus exposure and HLA in healthy donors. The method was immunoSEQ multiplex PCR; TCRdb's version includes in-frame clones alone and lacks a portion of them. The sample has some 130,000 clones; nearly 80% are singletons. The specimen was PBMCs. The receptors were sampled from a man between 25 and 39 years old in good health and CMV-seronegative. Both conserved end residues are part of each CDR3.

TRBV15 16 CATSTHGGQGYQPQHF
TRBV5-1 14 CASSLAREEDTQYF
TRBV10-1 13 CATRDSMNTEAFF
TRBV28 13 CASEGRERYEQYF
TRBV11-1 14 CASSPLGVFYEQYF
TRBV5-1 15 CASRRGDNSGNTIYF
TRBV29-1 13 CSVEAGAATEAFF
TRBV7-2 16 CASSSPVSRDKAEQFF
TRBV18 12 CASSPQGAPEFF
TRBV4-3 16 CASSQDGAGGNNEQFF
TRBV19 14 CASSIFSLNTEAFF
TRBV25-1 14 CASSEFIAGDEQYF
TRBV5-6 15 CASSGLGTHGRKQFF
TRBV7-9 13 CASSESGANVLTF
TRBV29-1 14 CSVERGLGTDTQYF
TRBV28 16 CASSLIAWDSAYEQYF
TRBV28 11 CASSLRETQYF
TRBV10-3 15 CAISEPFRRGNTIYF
TRBV7-9 15 CAILDRVFSYNEQFF
TRBV5-1 14 CASSLGDTHYEQYF
TRBV18 13 CASSQTGEDGYTF
TRBV27 16 CASSFPTGTRLNEQFF
TRBV6-5 15 CASSYSGGLNSPLHF
TRBV6-1 13 CASSRAGNYEQYF
TRBV5-6 15 CASSFGIGGIYEQYF
TRBV2 14 CASSVSPGYNEQFF
TRBV10-3 14 CAITNSVGDYEQYF
TRBV2 15 CASSDPRHGGAEQYF
TRBV5-4 15 CASSIEQGVGTEAFF